Below, 29 T cell receptor beta chains from the same sample are listed, as sequenced in a study of identical twins. TCRdb independently ran MiXCR on the 5' RACE reads; one entry per CDR3 protein. The sample has a few hundred thousand distinct CDR3 sequences, roughly a tenth seen once. The specimen was memory T cells sorted from blood. These receptors originate from a man in his forties or fifties in good health.

Many counts were recorded for this clonotype. The rearrangement joins TRBV5-1 to TRBJ2-1; the match to TRBD1 covers 7 bases. J was trimmed by 4 bases and V by 4 bases; bases with no gene match: 8. The CDR3 loop spans 15 amino acids. Germline V lookup: CDR1 SGHRS, CDR2 YFSETQ. CDR3 in amino acids: CASSIGTANYNEQFF. The CDR3 DNA sequence: TGCGCCAGCAGCATCGGGACAGCCAATTACAATGAGCAGTTCTTC.

The DNA of the CDR3 is TGCGCCAGCAGCCCCATTGGATCTGGAAACACCATATATTTT. Its translation: CASSPIGSGNTIYF. This chain joins TRBV5-1 and TRBJ1-3, with D uncertain. This CDR3 has 14 residues. V was trimmed by 4 bases and J by 1 base, leaving 9 bases between them. Per germline, CDR1 SGHRS and CDR2 YFSETQ.

This clonotype has at least ten counts. The rearrangement uses TRBV11-1 and TRBJ2-1; 12 bases align to TRBD2. Germline CDR1 SGHAT, CDR2 FQDESV (reference sequence). V was clipped by 3 bases and J by 0 bases; unmatched bases: 15. This CDR3 is 21 amino acids long. The CDR3: CASSFFPLTSGGPSSYNEQFF. CDR3 DNA: TGTGCCAGCAGCTTCTTTCCGCTGACTAGCGGGGGACCAAGCTCCTACAATGAGCAGTTCTTC.

The table lists this clonotype with a few counts. The chain couples TRBV4-2 to TRBJ2-1; 8 bases align to TRBD2. V shed 1 base and J 3 bases; nucleotides not matched to a gene: 5. The CDR3 spans 16 residues. Germline CDR1 LGHNA, CDR2 YNFKEQ. CDR3 residues: CASSQGESGGYNEQFF. The CDR3 nucleotides are TGTGCCAGCAGCCAAGGCGAGAGCGGGGGCTACAATGAGCAGTTCTTC.

This clonotype turned up a few times. The chain uses TRBV19 and TRBJ1-4; D call uncertain. Germline V gives CDR1 LNHDA, CDR2 SQIVND (reference sequence). Trimming stripped 8 bases from V and 8 bases from J, with 12 bases between. This CDR3 contains 12 residues. The CDR3 sequence: CASSYAGEKLFF. CDR3 in DNA: TGTGCCAGTTCGTATGCAGGAGAAAAACTGTTTTTT.

This clonotype was seen only a few times. The chain links TRBV5-1 to TRBJ2-7; D is ambiguous. Deletions cut 0 bases from V and 1 base from J, with 14 bases between. The CDR3 is 16 residues long. The V gene's germline CDR1 is SGHRS and CDR2 YFSETQ. Written as DNA, the CDR3 is TGCGCCAGCAGCTTGGCCTTTAGTCAGGTATCCTACGAGCAGTACTTC. As protein: CASSLAFSQVSYEQYF.

The chain links TRBV27 to TRBJ1-1; D perhaps matches TRBD1 (6 bases). V gave up 6 bases and J gave up 1 base, with 15 bases separating them. Germline CDR1 is MNHEY and CDR2 is SMNVEV (reference sequence). The CDR3 is made up of 15 amino acids. CDR3 coding DNA: TGTGCCAGCAGATTTAGGGGGGGGCCGAACACTGAAGCTTTCTTT. It codes for CASRFRGGPNTEAFF.

This clonotype has at least ten counts. The chain has TRBV4-3 and TRBJ2-5, with 9 bases that match TRBD1. J was trimmed by 4 bases and V by 3 bases; bases with no gene match: 9. This CDR3 region has 16 residues. Per the germline V gene, CDR1 is LGHNA and CDR2 is YSLEER. CDR3 bases: TGCGCCAGCAGCCACGGACAGGGGAGATCGGGAGAGACCCAGTACTTC. This translates into CASSHGQGRSGETQYF.

In this sample, this clonotype turned up many times. The chain carries TRBV10-3 and TRBJ2-3, with TRBD2 identical over 10 bases. Germline V gene lookup returns CDR1 ENHRY and CDR2 SYGVKD. J gave up 2 bases and V 2 bases, and 4 bases lay outside the gene matches. CDR3 length equals 16 residues. In DNA form, the CDR3 reads TGTGCCATCAGTGAGGTAGCGGGGGGCACCACAGATACGCAGTATTTT. Translating gives CAISEVAGGTTDTQYF.

Only a few counts were recorded for this clonotype. The genes are TRBV6-5 and TRBJ1-1; a weak D match, TRBD1 (5 bases). This CDR3 comprises 11 residues. Germline CDR1 and CDR2: MNHEY and SVGAGI. The V and J ends lost 6 bases and 9 bases respectively, with 11 bases between them. The CDR3 DNA follows: TGTGCCAGCAGATTGGGACCGCAAGCTTTCTTT. As protein: CASRLGPQAFF.

The chain employs TRBV6-1 and TRBJ2-4, with D hard to call. Trimming stripped 3 bases from V and 0 bases from J, with 9 bases between. The CDR3 has 15 amino acids. Per the germline V gene, CDR1 is MNHNS and CDR2 is SASEGT. CDR3 protein: CASSEQLLAKNIQYF. In DNA form, the CDR3 reads TGTGCCAGCAGTGAGCAACTATTAGCCAAAAACATTCAGTACTTC.

The chain carries TRBV4-1 and TRBJ1-1; 8 bases match TRBD1. CDR3 length: 17 residues. CDR1 and CDR2 from the germline V gene are MGHRA and YSYEKL. With V trimmed by 3 bases and J by 1 base, 10 bases remained unmatched. CDR3 sequence (DNA): TGCGCCAGCAGCCAGGCGCAGGGGGCTGGGGGGAACACTGAAGCTTTCTTT. Translation gives CASSQAQGAGGNTEAFF.

There are a few counts of this clonotype. The chain combines TRBV6-2 or TRBV6-3 with TRBJ2-1; 7 nucleotides agree with TRBD1. Germline V gene data show CDR1 as MNHEY and CDR2 as SVGEGT. With 2 bases clipped from V and 3 bases from J, the junction kept 7 bases outside the gene matches. CDR3 length: 16 residues. The CDR3: CASSYPGRGYYNEQFF. The CDR3 coding sequence is TGTGCCAGCAGTTACCCAGGCAGGGGGTACTACAATGAGCAGTTCTTC.

This clonotype was recorded many times. The DNA for the CDR3 is TGCGCCAGCAGCCCAACCGAAAGGACAGGGGGCTTCGCCGGGGAGCTGTTTTTT. It codes for CASSPTERTGGFAGELFF. V gene TRBV5-1 combines with J gene TRBJ2-2, with 11 nucleotides matching TRBD1. Germline V gives CDR1 SGHRS, CDR2 YFSETQ. Losses at the gene ends were 4 bases for V and 6 bases for J; bases not matched to a gene: 14. This CDR3 has 18 residues.

This clonotype was detected ten times or more. The rearrangement joins TRBV4-2 to TRBJ2-7, with D possibly TRBD2 on 6 matching bases. The V and J ends lost 3 bases and 2 bases respectively, with 11 bases between them. This CDR3 comprises 14 residues. The germline CDR1 and CDR2 sequences are LGHNA and YNFKEQ. The CDR3 DNA is TGTGCCAGCAGCCATCTAGCGCCCACCTACGAGCAGTACTTC. The encoded protein is CASSHLAPTYEQYF.

V is TRBV28 and J is TRBJ2-5, with 8 bases matching TRBD2. The CDR3 contains 15 residues. Germline V lookup: CDR1 MDHEN, CDR2 SYDVKM. Losses at the gene ends were 2 bases for V and 7 bases for J; bases not matched to a gene: 9. The CDR3 protein is CASSLGISGIRTQYF. The CDR3 DNA reads as TGTGCCAGCAGTTTAGGAATTAGCGGGATAAGGACCCAGTACTTC.

J is TRBJ1-4 and V is TRBV5-1, with D uncertain. V was cut by 0 bases and J by 8 bases, with 11 bases left in between. Germline V lookup: CDR1 SGHRS, CDR2 YFSETQ. The CDR3 has 14 amino acids. The CDR3 nucleotides are TGCGCCAGCAGCTTGGCCCCTGGCGGGGAAAAACTGTTTTTT. This encodes CASSLAPGGEKLFF.

This clonotype was counted a few times. The V and J genes are TRBV20-1 and TRBJ2-7, with 7 nucleotides matching TRBD1. V shed 7 bases and J 1 base; nucleotides not matched to a gene: 4. Per the germline V gene, CDR1 is DFQATT and CDR2 is SNEGSKA (reference sequence). CDR3 size: 12 residues. DNA for the CDR3: TGCAGTGTGATGACAGGGTCCTACGAGCAGTACTTC. It specifies CSVMTGSYEQYF.

This clonotype was found many times. The chain joins TRBV4-1 to TRBJ2-5; 9 positions match TRBD2. The CDR3 runs to 17 residues. Germline CDR1 MGHRA, CDR2 YSYEKL. Trimming removed 1 base from V and 5 bases from J; junction bases left unmatched: 11. CDR3 sequence reads: CASSQGGLAGARETQYF. In nucleotides, the CDR3 is TGCGCCAGCAGCCAAGGTGGATTAGCGGGGGCGAGGGAGACCCAGTACTTC.

This clonotype was seen at least ten times. V usage is TRBV9 and J usage is TRBJ2-2; TRBD1 aligns across 8 bases. With 3 bases clipped from V and 6 bases from J, the junction kept 10 bases outside the gene matches. The V gene's germline CDR1 is SGDLS and CDR2 YYNGEE. The CDR3 runs to 16 residues. The CDR3 reads CASSALPQGAPGELFF. The CDR3 DNA is TGTGCCAGCAGCGCCCTTCCCCAGGGGGCGCCCGGGGAGCTGTTTTTT. The variable domain in full, completed from reference TRBV9 and TRBJ2-2, reads DSGVTQTPKHLITATGQRVTLRCSPRSGDLSVYWYQQSLDQGLQFLIQYYNGEERAKGNILERFSAQQFPDLHSELNLSSLELGDSALYFCASSALPQGAPGELFFGEGSRLTVL.

V and J are TRBV20-1 and TRBJ2-1, with 11 bases fitting TRBD2. The CDR3 has 15 amino acids. Trimming at V came to 3 bases and at J to 7 bases, leaving 8 bases not matched to a gene. CDR1 is DFQATT, CDR2 SNEGSKA, per germline (reference sequence). The CDR3 DNA follows: TGCAGTGCTAGGAAACTAGCGGGAGCGTCTAATGAGCAGTTCTTC. Its protein product is CSARKLAGASNEQFF.

Only a few counts were recorded for this clonotype. This sequence joins TRBV28 and TRBJ2-1; 13 bases are a match to TRBD2. The germline V gene has CDR1 MDHEN and CDR2 SYDVKM. Trimming took 5 bases from V and 7 from J; bases not matched to a gene: 8. The CDR3 is 16 residues long. The CDR3 DNA reads TGTGCCAGCAGTCCCCGGACTAGCGGGAGAGTAAATGAGCAGTTCTTC. It yields the protein CASSPRTSGRVNEQFF.

The chain has TRBV12-3 or TRBV12-4 and TRBJ2-7, with D unclear. The V end lost 4 bases, the J end lost 6 bases, and 7 bases lay between the germline ends. The CDR3 totals 11 residues. CDR3 loop: CASSYLSEQYF. The CDR3 DNA follows: TGTGCCAGCAGTTATTTGTCCGAGCAGTACTTC.

The J gene is TRBJ1-1, the V gene TRBV7-9; D gene unclear. The CDR3 is 14 amino acids. The germline V gene has CDR1 SEHNR and CDR2 FQNEAQ (reference sequence). V was clipped by 1 base and J by 1 base, with 7 bases between them. The CDR3, as DNA: TGTGCCAGCAGCTTAGATACCTGGAACACTGAAGCTTTCTTT. As protein: CASSLDTWNTEAFF.

This clonotype appeared a few times. The chain combines TRBV2 with TRBJ1-2; 7 bases are shared with TRBD1. V was pared by 5 bases and J by 3 bases, with 9 bases of the junction left unmatched. Per the germline V gene, CDR1 is SNHLY and CDR2 is FYNNEI. The CDR3 loop spans 15 amino acids. CDR3 loop: CASSTQGGRDYGYTF. Here the CDR3 DNA reads TGTGCCAGCAGTACGCAAGGGGGCAGGGACTATGGCTACACCTTC.

This clonotype was seen many times. CDR3 region: CASSQRGQGTADTQYF. CDR3 in DNA: TGTGCCAGCAGCCAGCGGGGACAGGGGACAGCAGATACGCAGTATTTT. The J gene is TRBJ2-3, the V gene TRBV7-2, with TRBD1 identical over 10 bases. Germline assignment: CDR1 SGHTA and CDR2 FQGNSA. Trimming at V came to 5 bases and at J to 4 bases, leaving 9 bases not matched to a gene. There are 16 residues in the CDR3.

This clonotype was observed a handful of times. The chain combines TRBV29-1 with TRBJ2-5; maybe TRBD1 (5 bases). The germline CDR1 and CDR2 sequences are SQVTM and ANQGSEA. Trimming removed 6 bases from V and 7 bases from J, with 9 bases in between. The CDR3 totals 10 residues. The CDR3 spells CSVGQGTQYF. The CDR3 DNA sequence: TGCAGCGTGGGGCAGGGGACCCAGTACTTC.

This clonotype has only a few counts. For the CDR3, the DNA is TGTGCCAGCAGCCAAGGACAGGGGGCTTGGGTAGAGACCCAGTACTTC. This codes for CASSQGQGAWVETQYF. The chain couples TRBV12-3 or TRBV12-4 to TRBJ2-5, with 11 nucleotides matching TRBD1. There are 16 residues in the CDR3. V shed 6 bases and J 4 bases; nucleotides not matched to a gene: 10.

This clonotype was seen ten or more times. As DNA, the CDR3 is TGTGCCAGCAGTTACTCGACGTTGATGAACACTGAAGCTTTCTTT. Its protein product is CASSYSTLMNTEAFF. The chain carries TRBV6-5 and TRBJ1-1; D unclear. The CDR3 has 15 residues. V lost 0 bases, J lost 0 bases, and 8 bases lay in between. Looked up from germline, CDR1 is MNHEY and CDR2 is SVGAGI.